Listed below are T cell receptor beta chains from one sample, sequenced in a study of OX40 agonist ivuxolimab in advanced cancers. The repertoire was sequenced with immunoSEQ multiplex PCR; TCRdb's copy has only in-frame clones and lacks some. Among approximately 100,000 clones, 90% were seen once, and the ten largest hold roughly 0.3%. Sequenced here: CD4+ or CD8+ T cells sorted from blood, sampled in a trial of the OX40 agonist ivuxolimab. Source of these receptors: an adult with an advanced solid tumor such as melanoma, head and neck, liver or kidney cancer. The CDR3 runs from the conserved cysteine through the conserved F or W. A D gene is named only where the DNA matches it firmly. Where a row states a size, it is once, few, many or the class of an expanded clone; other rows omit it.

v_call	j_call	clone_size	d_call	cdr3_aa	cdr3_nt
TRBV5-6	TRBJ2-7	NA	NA	CASSSLSSGGAYEQYF	TGTGCCAGCAGCTCCCTCTCAAGTGGCGGGGCCTACGAGCAGTACTTC
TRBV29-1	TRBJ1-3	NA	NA	CSVGDGGNTIYF	TGCAGCGTTGGCGACGGGGGAAACACCATATATTTT
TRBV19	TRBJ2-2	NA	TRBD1	CASLDRAGTGELFF	TGTGCCAGCCTGGACAGGGCCGGCACCGGGGAGCTGTTTTTT
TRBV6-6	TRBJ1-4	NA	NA	CASRRHRSTNEKLFF	TGTGCCAGCAGACGCCATAGGTCCACTAATGAAAAACTGTTTTTT
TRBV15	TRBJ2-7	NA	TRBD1	CATSRDGQGYEQYF	TGTGCCACCAGCAGAGACGGACAGGGCTACGAGCAGTACTTC
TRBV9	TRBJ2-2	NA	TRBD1	CASSKGQGTGELFF	TGTGCCAGCAGCAAGGGACAGGGCACCGGGGAGCTGTTTTTT
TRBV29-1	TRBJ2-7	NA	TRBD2	CSVTSGSYEQYF	TGCAGCGTGACTAGCGGGAGTTACGAGCAGTACTTC
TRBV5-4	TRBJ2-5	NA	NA	CASSPLTIGQETQYF	TGTGCCAGCAGCCCTCTGACGATAGGACAAGAGACCCAGTACTTC
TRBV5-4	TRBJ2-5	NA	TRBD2	CASSFGRLETQYF	TGTGCCAGCAGTTTCGGGAGGCTGGAGACCCAGTACTTC
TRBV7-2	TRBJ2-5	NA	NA	CASSLGSVGETQYF	TGTGCCAGCAGCTTAGGTAGCGTCGGTGAGACCCAGTACTTC
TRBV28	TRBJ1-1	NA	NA	CASRPYRDTEAFF	TGTGCCAGCAGACCATACAGAGACACTGAAGCTTTCTTT
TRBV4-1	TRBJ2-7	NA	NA	CASSQETRRQSYEQYF	TGCGCCAGCAGCCAAGAGACGCGGAGGCAGAGCTACGAGCAGTACTTC
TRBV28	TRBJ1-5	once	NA	CASSRSPPTTLYSNQPQHF	TGTGCCAGCAGTAGGAGCCCCCCCACCACTTTATATAGCAATCAGCCCCAGCATTTT
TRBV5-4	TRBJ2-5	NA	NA	CASSLVGMETQYF	TGTGCCAGCAGCTTGGTAGGGATGGAGACCCAGTACTTC
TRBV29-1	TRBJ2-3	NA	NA	CSAGWRGGDTQYF	TGCAGCGCCGGATGGAGGGGGGGAGATACGCAGTATTTT
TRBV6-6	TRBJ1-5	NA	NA	CASNQGDSNQPQHF	TGTGCCAGCAACCAAGGGGATAGCAATCAGCCCCAGCATTTT
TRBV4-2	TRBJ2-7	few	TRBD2	CASSLGSGSSGSYEQYF	TGTGCCAGCAGCCTTGGGAGTGGATCTAGCGGTTCCTACGAGCAGTACTTC
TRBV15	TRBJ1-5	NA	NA	CATSRDTPTEPQHF	TGTGCCACCAGCAGAGATACCCCGACAGAGCCCCAGCATTTT
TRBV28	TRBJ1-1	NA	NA	CASSRGPSAGDTEAFF	TGTGCCAGCAGTCGGGGACCCTCGGCGGGAGACACTGAAGCTTTCTTT
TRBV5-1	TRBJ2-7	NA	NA	CASSFAGDEQYF	TGCGCCAGCAGCTTTGCCGGGGACGAGCAGTACTTC
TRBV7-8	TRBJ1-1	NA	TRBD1	CASSRGTANTEAFF	TGTGCCAGCAGCCGCGGGACAGCGAACACTGAAGCTTTCTTT
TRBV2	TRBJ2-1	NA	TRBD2	CASTRLAGDNEQFF	TGTGCCAGCACCCGACTAGCGGGAGACAATGAGCAGTTCTTC
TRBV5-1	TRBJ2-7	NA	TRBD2	CASKLAGAYEQYF	TGCGCCAGCAAACTAGCGGGAGCCTACGAGCAGTACTTC
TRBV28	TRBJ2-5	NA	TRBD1	CASSRQGALQETQYF	TGTGCCAGCAGTCGACAGGGGGCACTCCAAGAGACCCAGTACTTC